Below are 17 T cell receptor beta chains sequenced from a single sample in a study of blood T cell repertoires in COVID-19. Assay: immunoSEQ multiplex PCR; the TCRdb copy retains only in-frame clones and omits some. Altogether roughly 200,000 clones are present, around 81% being singletons, with the ten largest covering 4.5% to 7%. The sample comprised peripheral blood. These receptors were obtained from an older woman with acute or convalescent COVID-19.

This chain links TRBV19 with TRBJ1-5; 9 bases fit TRBD1. The CDR3 extends over 15 amino acids. V was pared by 9 bases and J by 1 base, with 7 bases of the junction left unmatched. Germline V gene sequence: CDR1 LNHDA, CDR2 SQIVND (reference sequence). The CDR3 loop reads CASYTGGRSNQPQHF. Written as DNA, the CDR3 is TGTGCCAGCTACACAGGGGGCCGGAGCAATCAGCCCCAGCATTTT.

The genes are TRBV25-1 and TRBJ1-2; 11 nucleotides align to TRBD1. Trimming cost V 4 bases and J 5 bases; bases outside gene matches: 6. CDR1 MGHDK and CDR2 SYGVNS come from the germline V gene. The CDR3 length is 15 residues. The CDR3: CASSAGTGGSYGYTF. The CDR3 bases are TGTGCCAGCAGTGCCGGGACAGGGGGTAGTTATGGCTACACCTTC.

The chain employs TRBV18 and TRBJ1-2; D unclear. Looked up from germline, CDR1 is KGHSH and CDR2 is LQKENI. The CDR3 has 15 residues. The V and J ends lost 2 bases and 4 bases respectively, with 14 bases between them. The DNA of the CDR3 is TGTGCCAGCTCACCAGAATACGGGGAACCCTATGGCTACACCTTC. It is translated as CASSPEYGEPYGYTF.

The chain carries TRBV28 and TRBJ2-2, with a weak D call TRBD2 (6 bases). Germline V gene sequence: CDR1 MDHEN, CDR2 SYDVKM. The CDR3 has 13 residues. V lost 2 bases and J lost 8, with 9 bases in between. The CDR3: CASSLRRGGELFF. In DNA form, the CDR3 reads TGTGCCAGCAGTTTACGGAGGGGAGGGGAGCTGTTTTTT. Complete variable domain (other parts from reference TRBV28 and TRBJ2-2): DVKVTQSSRYLVKRTGEKVFLECVQDMDHENMFWYRQDPGLGLRLIYFSYDVKMKEKGDIPEGYSVSREKKERFSLILESASTNQTSMYLCASSLRRGGELFFGEGSRLTVL.

This clone has a single count. The V and J genes are TRBV19 and TRBJ1-5; tentatively, D is TRBD1 (5 bases). CDR3 length: 18 amino acids. V gave up 3 bases and J gave up 0 bases, with 18 bases separating them. CDR1 is LNHDA, CDR2 SQIVND, per germline (reference sequence). This chain's CDR3 is CASSMAARGRVSNQPQHF. Written as DNA, the CDR3 is TGTGCCAGTAGTATGGCCGCTCGGGGGAGGGTTAGCAATCAGCCCCAGCATTTT.

The gene calls are TRBV30 and TRBJ1-1, with 7 positions matching TRBD1. The germline CDR1 and CDR2 sequences are GTSNPN and SVGIG (reference sequence). Trimming cost V 0 bases and J 12 bases; bases outside gene matches: 10. The CDR3 is 13 amino acids. The CDR3 DNA reads as TGTGCCTGGAGTGTAGAGAGGGGGCTGTCTTCTTTCTTT. Encoded protein: CAWSVERGLSSFF.

The rearrangement joins TRBV2 to TRBJ2-5, with TRBD1 as a possible D gene (7 bases). Trimming pared 6 bases from V and 1 base from J, leaving 12 bases between. Germline CDR1 and CDR2: SNHLY and FYNNEI. The CDR3 contains 14 residues. In DNA, the CDR3 is TGTGCCAGCAGGAGGGGGCGGGGCCAAGAGACCCAGTACTTC. This sequence encodes CASRRGRGQETQYF. The variable domain in full, completed from reference TRBV2 and TRBJ2-5, reads EPEVTQTPSHQVTQMGQEVILRCVPISNHLYFYWYRQILGQKVEFLVSFYNNEISEKSEIFDDQFSVERPDGSNFTLKIRSTKLEDSAMYFCASRRGRGQETQYFGPGTRLLVL.

The chain recombines TRBV2 with TRBJ2-3; unclear D gene. Germline lookup yields CDR1 SNHLY and CDR2 FYNNEI. The V end lost 8 bases, the J end lost 3 bases, and 15 bases lay between the germline ends. The CDR3 is 14 amino acids. DNA for the CDR3: TGTGCCAGCCGACCTGGAACAGCTACAGATACGCAGTATTTT. It codes for CASRPGTATDTQYF.

The J gene is TRBJ2-3, the V gene TRBV12-5; maybe TRBD1 (6 bases). V lost 5 bases and J 2 bases, leaving 14 bases between the germline ends. Germline V gives CDR1 LGHNT, CDR2 FRNRAP. The CDR3 contains 15 residues. The CDR3 here is CASGEETGPTDTQYF. The CDR3, as DNA: TGTGCTAGTGGTGAAGAAACAGGGCCCACAGATACGCAGTATTTT.

The V and J genes are TRBV5-4 and TRBJ1-3; D call uncertain. Germline lookup yields CDR1 SGHNT and CDR2 YYREEE (reference sequence). V was shortened by 5 bases and J by 0 bases, with 12 bases between the two germline ends. This CDR3 has 15 amino acids. This chain's CDR3 is CASSYDKSSGNTIYF. The DNA of the CDR3 is TGTGCCAGCAGTTACGACAAGAGCTCTGGAAACACCATATATTTT.

V gene TRBV6-2 or TRBV6-3 combines with J gene TRBJ2-7, with D possibly being TRBD2 (5 bases). The V end was cut by 0 bases, the J end by 0 bases, with 9 bases between. Germline-derived CDR1 and CDR2 are MNHEY and SVGEGT. CDR3 size: 15 residues. The CDR3 reads CASSYSPGSSYEQYF. Written as DNA, the CDR3 is TGTGCCAGCAGTTACTCCCCGGGATCCTCCTACGAGCAGTACTTC.

The chain combines TRBV28 with TRBJ2-3, with 10 bases matching TRBD2. The CDR3 spans 18 residues. The V and J ends lost 5 bases and 1 base, in that order; junction bases with no gene match: 12. Germline CDR1 is MDHEN and CDR2 is SYDVKM. CDR3 sequence reads: CASSPPAPGLAGTDTQYF. The CDR3 DNA follows: TGTGCCAGCAGTCCCCCGGCCCCCGGACTAGCGGGCACAGATACGCAGTATTTT.

This clone was seen ten or more times. This chain joins TRBV5-4 and TRBJ1-6; no reliable D call. V dropped 4 bases and J dropped 5 bases, with 7 bases sitting between them. Germline CDR1 SGHNT, CDR2 YYREEE (reference sequence). The CDR3 is 13 residues long. Here the CDR3 DNA reads TGTGCCAGCAGCCGCGGAGATAATTCACCCCTCCACTTT. Protein product: CASSRGDNSPLHF. Complete variable domain (other parts from reference TRBV5-4 and TRBJ1-6): ETGVTQSPTHLIKTRGQQVTLRCSSQSGHNTVSWYQQALGQGPQFIFQYYREEENGRGNFPPRFSGLQFPNYSSELNVNALELDDSALYLCASSRGDNSPLHFGNGTRLTVT.

The rearrangement links TRBV30 to TRBJ1-2, with D hard to call. Germline V gene lookup returns CDR1 GTSNPN and CDR2 SVGIG (reference sequence). This CDR3 has 17 residues. With 4 bases removed from V and 2 bases from J, the gap between germline ends came to 23 bases. This CDR3 reads CAWNRNTREYKNYGYTF. CDR3 sequence (DNA): TGTGCCTGGAACCGAAATACCCGAGAATATAAGAACTATGGCTACACCTTC.

The genes are TRBV19 and TRBJ1-1; the D gene is possibly TRBD1 (6 bases). Germline V gene lookup returns CDR1 LNHDA and CDR2 SQIVND (reference sequence). This CDR3 is built from 17 residues. The germline V and J ends were trimmed by 2 bases and 1 base, with 17 bases remaining between them. CDR3 in DNA: TGTGCCAGTAGTATATGGGGGCGCGATGCGCGGAACACTGAAGCTTTCTTT. Translation: CASSIWGRDARNTEAFF.

V usage is TRBV6-5 and J usage is TRBJ1-2, with 7 bases aligning to TRBD1. This CDR3 contains 14 residues. J was trimmed by 8 bases and V by 4 bases; bases with no gene match: 10. Germline CDR1 and CDR2: MNHEY and SVGAGI. CDR3 nucleotides: TGTGCCAGCAGTTCAGACAGGGCCGTTGAGGGCTACACCTTC. This translates into CASSSDRAVEGYTF.

The chain recombines TRBV5-1 with TRBJ2-1, with 11 positions matching TRBD2. Unmatched junction bases numbered 11, after V lost 7 bases and J lost 8 bases. The CDR3 is 15 residues long. CDR1 and CDR2 (germline): SGHRS, YFSETQ. CDR3 in DNA: TGCGCCAGCTCAAACTTAGCGGGAGGGCCCGATGAGCAGTTCTTC. This encodes CASSNLAGGPDEQFF.